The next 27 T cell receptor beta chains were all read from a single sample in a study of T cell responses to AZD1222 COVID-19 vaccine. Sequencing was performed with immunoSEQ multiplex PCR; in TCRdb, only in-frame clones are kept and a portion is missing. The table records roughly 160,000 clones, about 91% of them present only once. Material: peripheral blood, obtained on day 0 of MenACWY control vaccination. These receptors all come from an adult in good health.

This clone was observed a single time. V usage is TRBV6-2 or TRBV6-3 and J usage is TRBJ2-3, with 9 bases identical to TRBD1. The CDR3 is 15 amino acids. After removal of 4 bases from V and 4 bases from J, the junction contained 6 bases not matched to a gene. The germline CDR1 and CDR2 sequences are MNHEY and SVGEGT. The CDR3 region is CASSSYRQGADTQYF. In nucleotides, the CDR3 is TGTGCCAGCAGTTCATATCGACAGGGGGCAGATACGCAGTATTTT.

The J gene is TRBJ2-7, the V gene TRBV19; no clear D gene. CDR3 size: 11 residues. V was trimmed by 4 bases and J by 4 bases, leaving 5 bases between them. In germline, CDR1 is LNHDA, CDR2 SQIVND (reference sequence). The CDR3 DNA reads TGTGCCAGTAGTAACCGGTACGAGCAGTACTTC. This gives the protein CASSNRYEQYF.

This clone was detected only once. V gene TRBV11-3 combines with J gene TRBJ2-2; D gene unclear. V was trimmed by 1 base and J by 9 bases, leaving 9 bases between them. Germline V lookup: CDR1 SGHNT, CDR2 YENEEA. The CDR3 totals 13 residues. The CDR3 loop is CASSLGPSRELFF. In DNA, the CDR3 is TGTGCCAGCAGCTTAGGCCCATCCCGGGAGCTGTTTTTT.

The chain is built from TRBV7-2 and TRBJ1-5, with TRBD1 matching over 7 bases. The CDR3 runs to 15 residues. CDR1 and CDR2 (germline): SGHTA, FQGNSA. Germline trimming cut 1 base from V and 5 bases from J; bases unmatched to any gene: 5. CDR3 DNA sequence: TGTGCCAGCAGCTTAGTAGGGGGCGCGGATCAGCCCCAGCATTTT. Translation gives CASSLVGGADQPQHF.

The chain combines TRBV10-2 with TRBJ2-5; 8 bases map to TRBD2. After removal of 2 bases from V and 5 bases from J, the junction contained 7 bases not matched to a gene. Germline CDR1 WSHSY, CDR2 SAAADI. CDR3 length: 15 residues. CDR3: CASSESSGVGETQYF. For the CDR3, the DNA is TGCGCCAGCAGTGAGAGTAGCGGGGTTGGGGAGACCCAGTACTTC.

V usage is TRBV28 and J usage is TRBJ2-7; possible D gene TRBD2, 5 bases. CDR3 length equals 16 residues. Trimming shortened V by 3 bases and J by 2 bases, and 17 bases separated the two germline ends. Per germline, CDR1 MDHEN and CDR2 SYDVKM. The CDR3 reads CASSFSRVFLTYEQYF. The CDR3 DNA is TGTGCCAGCAGTTTTTCGAGGGTATTCCTTACCTACGAGCAGTACTTC.

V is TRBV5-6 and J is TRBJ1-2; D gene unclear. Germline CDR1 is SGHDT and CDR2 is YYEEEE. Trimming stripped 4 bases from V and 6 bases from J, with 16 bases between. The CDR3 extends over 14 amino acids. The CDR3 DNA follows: TGTGCCAGCAGCCTCGGACGGCCTAGGAATGGCTACACCTTC. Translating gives CASSLGRPRNGYTF.

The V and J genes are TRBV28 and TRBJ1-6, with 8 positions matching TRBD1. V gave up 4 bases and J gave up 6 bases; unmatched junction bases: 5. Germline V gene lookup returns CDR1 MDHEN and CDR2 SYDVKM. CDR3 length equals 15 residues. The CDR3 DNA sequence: TGTGCCAGCAGTTGGGCAGGGGGCCCTAATTCACCCCTCCACTTT. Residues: CASSWAGGPNSPLHF.

The CDR3, as DNA: TGTGCCAGCAGCTCCACAGCCTATAATTCACCCCTCCACTTT. It specifies CASSSTAYNSPLHF. The chain uses TRBV7-8 and TRBJ1-6, with unresolved D. The CDR3 runs to 14 residues. Germline assignment: CDR1 SGHVS and CDR2 FQNEAQ. Trimming cost V 4 bases and J 2 bases, with 6 bases left between them. The whole variable domain, remainder taken from reference TRBV7-8 and TRBJ1-6, is GAGVSQSPRYKVAKRGQDVALRCDPISGHVSLFWYQQALGQGPEFLTYFQNEAQLDKSGLPSDRFFAERPEGSVSTLKIQRTQQEDSAVYLCASSSTAYNSPLHFGNGTRLTVT.

The CDR3 sequence is CASTVWDGANQPQHF. CDR3 nucleotide sequence: TGTGCCAGCACAGTGTGGGACGGAGCAAATCAGCCCCAGCATTTT. V gene TRBV28 combines with J gene TRBJ1-5; D perhaps matches TRBD1 (5 bases). CDR1 and CDR2 (germline): MDHEN, SYDVKM. V was shortened by 7 bases and J by 4 bases, with 17 bases between the two germline ends. CDR3 length equals 15 residues.

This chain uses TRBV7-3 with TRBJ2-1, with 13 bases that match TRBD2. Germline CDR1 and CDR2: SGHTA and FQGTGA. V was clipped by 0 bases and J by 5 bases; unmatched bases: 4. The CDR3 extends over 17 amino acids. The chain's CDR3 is CASSLTTSGRVHNEQFF. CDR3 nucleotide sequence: TGTGCCAGCAGCTTAACAACTAGCGGGAGGGTCCACAATGAGCAGTTCTTC. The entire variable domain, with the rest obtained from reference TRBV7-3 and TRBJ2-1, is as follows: GAGVSQTPSNKVTEKGKYVELRCDPISGHTALYWYRQSLGQGPEFLIYFQGTGAADDSGLPNDRFFAVRPEGSVSTLKIQRTERGDSAVYLCASSLTTSGRVHNEQFFGPGTRLTVL.

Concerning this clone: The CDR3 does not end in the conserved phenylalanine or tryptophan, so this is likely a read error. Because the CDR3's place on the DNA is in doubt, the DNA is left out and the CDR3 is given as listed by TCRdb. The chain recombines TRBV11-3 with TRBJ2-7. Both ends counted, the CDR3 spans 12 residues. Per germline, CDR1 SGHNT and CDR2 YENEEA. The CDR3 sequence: CASSLDQGRTDD.

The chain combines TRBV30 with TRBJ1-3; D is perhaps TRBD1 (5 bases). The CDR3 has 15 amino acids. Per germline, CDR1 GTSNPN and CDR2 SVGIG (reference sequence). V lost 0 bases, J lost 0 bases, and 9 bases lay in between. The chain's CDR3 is CAWSVLGASGNTIYF. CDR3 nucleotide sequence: TGTGCCTGGAGTGTACTAGGGGCCTCTGGAAACACCATATATTTT.

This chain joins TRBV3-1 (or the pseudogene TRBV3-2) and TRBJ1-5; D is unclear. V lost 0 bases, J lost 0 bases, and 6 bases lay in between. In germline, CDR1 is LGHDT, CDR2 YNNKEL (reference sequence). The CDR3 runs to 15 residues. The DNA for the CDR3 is TGTGCCAGCAGCCAAGACTACAGTAGCAATCAGCCCCAGCATTTT. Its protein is CASSQDYSSNQPQHF.

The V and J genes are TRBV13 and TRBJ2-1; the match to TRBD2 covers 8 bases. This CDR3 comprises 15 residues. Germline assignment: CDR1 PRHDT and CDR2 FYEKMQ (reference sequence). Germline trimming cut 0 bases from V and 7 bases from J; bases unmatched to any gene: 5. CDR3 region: CASSLGRTGGNEQFF. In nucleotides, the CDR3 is TGTGCCAGCAGCTTAGGCCGGACGGGAGGGAATGAGCAGTTCTTC.

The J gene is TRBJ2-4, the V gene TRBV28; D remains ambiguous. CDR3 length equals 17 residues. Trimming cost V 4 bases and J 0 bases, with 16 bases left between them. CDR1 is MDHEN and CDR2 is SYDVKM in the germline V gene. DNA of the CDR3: TGTGCCAGCAGTTCCTGGAAGACCAACCTAGCCAAAAACATTCAGTACTTC. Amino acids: CASSSWKTNLAKNIQYF.

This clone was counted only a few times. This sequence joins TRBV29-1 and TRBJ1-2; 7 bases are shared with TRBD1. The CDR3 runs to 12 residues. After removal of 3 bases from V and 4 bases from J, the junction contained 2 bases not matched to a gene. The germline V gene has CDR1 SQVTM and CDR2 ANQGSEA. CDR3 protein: CSVEKGAYGYTF. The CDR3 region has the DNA TGCAGCGTTGAGAAGGGGGCCTATGGCTACACCTTC.

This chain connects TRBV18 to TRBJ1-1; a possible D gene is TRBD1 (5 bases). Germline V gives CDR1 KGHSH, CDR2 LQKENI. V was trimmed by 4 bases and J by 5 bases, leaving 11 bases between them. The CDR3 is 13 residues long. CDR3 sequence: CASSQAGGTEAFF. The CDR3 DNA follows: TGTGCCAGCTCACAGGCGGGGGGGACTGAAGCTTTCTTT. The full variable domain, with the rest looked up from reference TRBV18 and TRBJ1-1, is NAGVMQNPRHLVRRRGQEARLRCSPMKGHSHVYWYRQLPEEGLKFMVYLQKENIIDESGMPKERFSAEFPKEGPSILRIQQVVRGDSAAYFCASSQAGGTEAFFGQGTRLTVV.

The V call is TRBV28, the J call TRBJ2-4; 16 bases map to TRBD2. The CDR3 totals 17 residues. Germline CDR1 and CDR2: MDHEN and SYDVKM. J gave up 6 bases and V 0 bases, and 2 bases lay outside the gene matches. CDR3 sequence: CASSLWGLAGGGNIQYF. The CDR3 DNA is TGTGCCAGCAGTTTATGGGGACTAGCGGGAGGGGGAAACATTCAGTACTTC.

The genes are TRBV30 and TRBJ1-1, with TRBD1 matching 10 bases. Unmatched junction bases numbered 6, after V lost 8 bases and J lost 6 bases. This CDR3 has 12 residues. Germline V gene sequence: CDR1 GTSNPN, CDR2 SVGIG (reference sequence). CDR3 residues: CAGSGTGAEAFF. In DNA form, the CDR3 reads TGTGCCGGCTCCGGGACAGGGGCTGAAGCTTTCTTT.

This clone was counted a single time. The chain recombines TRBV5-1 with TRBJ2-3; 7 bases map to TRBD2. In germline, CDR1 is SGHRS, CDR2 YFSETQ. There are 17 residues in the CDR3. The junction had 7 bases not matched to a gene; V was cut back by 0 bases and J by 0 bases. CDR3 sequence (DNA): TGCGCCAGCAGCTTGGCGTCTAGCGGAGTTAGCACAGATACGCAGTATTTT. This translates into CASSLASSGVSTDTQYF.

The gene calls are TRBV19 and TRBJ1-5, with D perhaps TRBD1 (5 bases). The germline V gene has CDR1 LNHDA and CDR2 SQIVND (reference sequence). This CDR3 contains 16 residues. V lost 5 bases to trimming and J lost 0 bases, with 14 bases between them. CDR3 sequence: CASSAGGVLSNQPQHF. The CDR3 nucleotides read TGTGCCAGTAGTGCCGGAGGGGTCCTTAGCAATCAGCCCCAGCATTTT.

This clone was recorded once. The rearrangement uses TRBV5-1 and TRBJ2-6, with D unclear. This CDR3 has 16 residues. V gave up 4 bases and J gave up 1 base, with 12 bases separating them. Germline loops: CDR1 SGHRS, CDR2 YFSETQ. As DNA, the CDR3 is TGCGCCAGCAGCCACCCGGGTCTTTCTGGGGCCAACGTCCTGACTTTC. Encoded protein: CASSHPGLSGANVLTF.

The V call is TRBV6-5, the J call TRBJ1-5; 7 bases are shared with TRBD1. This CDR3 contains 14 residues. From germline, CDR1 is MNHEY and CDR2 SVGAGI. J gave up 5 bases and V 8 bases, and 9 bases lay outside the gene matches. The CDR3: CASSGTGVDQPQHF. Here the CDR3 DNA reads TGTGCCAGCTCCGGTACAGGGGTGGATCAGCCCCAGCATTTT.

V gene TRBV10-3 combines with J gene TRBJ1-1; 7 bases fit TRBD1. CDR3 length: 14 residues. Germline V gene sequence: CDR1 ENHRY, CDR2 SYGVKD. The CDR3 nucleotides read TGTGCTACTCTGGGGCAGGGGGTCCGAGATGAAGCTTTCTTT. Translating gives CATLGQGVRDEAFF.

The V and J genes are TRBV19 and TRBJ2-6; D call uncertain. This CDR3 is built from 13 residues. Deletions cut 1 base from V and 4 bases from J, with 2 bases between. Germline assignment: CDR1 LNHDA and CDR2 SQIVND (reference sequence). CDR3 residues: CASSIAGANVLTF. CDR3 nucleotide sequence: TGTGCCAGTAGTATAGCGGGGGCCAACGTCCTGACTTTC.

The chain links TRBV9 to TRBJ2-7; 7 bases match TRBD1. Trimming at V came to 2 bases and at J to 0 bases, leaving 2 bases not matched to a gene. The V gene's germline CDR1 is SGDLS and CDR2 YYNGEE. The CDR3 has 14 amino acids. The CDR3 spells CASSVDRYSYEQYF. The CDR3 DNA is TGTGCCAGCAGCGTGGACAGGTACTCCTACGAGCAGTACTTC.